The count of the clone carrying this TCR beta chain is one. Assay: immunoSEQ multiplex PCR; the TCRdb copy retains only in-frame clones and omits some. The table includes 150,000 to 180,000 clones, under 90% detected once. This entry is derived from a study of blood T cell repertoires in COVID-19. CDR3 length: 15 amino acids. Germline CDR1 and CDR2: LGHDT and YNNKEL (reference sequence). V gave up 1 base and J gave up 3 bases, with 13 bases separating them. The chain is built from TRBV3-1 (or the pseudogene TRBV3-2) and TRBJ2-7, with a weak D call TRBD1 (6 bases). The sequence was collected from a man aged 45-65 years who had recovered from COVID-19. Sample: PBMCs or T cells enriched from blood (not recorded which). The CDR3 here is CASSQGDTRSYEQYF. CDR3 sequence (DNA): TGTGCCAGCAGCCAAGGGGACACCCGAAGCTACGAGCAGTACTTC.